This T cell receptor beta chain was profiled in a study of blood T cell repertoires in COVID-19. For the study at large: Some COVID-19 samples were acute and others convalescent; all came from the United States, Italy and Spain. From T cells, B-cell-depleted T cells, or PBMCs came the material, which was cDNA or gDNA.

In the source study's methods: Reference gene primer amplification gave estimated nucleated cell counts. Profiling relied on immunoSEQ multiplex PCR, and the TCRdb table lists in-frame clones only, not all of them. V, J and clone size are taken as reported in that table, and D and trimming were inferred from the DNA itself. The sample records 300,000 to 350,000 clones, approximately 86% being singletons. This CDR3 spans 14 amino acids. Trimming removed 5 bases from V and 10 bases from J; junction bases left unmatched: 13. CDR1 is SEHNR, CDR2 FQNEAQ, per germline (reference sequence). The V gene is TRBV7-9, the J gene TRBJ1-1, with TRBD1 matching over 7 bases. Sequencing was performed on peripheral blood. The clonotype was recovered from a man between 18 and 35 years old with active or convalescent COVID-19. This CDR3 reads CASSDKMTGISAFF. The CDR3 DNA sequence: TGTGCCAGCAGCGATAAGATGACAGGGATCTCAGCTTTCTTT.